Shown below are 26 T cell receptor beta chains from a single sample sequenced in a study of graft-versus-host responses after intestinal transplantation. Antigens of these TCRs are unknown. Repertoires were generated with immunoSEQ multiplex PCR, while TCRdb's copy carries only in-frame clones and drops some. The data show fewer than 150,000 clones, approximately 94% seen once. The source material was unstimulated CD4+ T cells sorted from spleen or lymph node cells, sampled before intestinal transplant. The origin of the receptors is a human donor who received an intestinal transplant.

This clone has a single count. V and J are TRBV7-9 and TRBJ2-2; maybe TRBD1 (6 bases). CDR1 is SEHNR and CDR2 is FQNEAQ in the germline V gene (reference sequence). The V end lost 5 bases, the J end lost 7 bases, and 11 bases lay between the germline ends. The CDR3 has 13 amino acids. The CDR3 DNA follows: TGTGCCAGCAGCGGCCGGACAGACGGGGAGCTGTTTTTT. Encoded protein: CASSGRTDGELFF.

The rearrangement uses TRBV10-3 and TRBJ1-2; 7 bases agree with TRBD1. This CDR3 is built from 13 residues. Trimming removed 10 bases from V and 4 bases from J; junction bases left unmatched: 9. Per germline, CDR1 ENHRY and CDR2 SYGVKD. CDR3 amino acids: CATNLQGTYGYTF. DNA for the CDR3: TGTGCCACCAACCTACAGGGGACCTATGGCTACACCTTC.

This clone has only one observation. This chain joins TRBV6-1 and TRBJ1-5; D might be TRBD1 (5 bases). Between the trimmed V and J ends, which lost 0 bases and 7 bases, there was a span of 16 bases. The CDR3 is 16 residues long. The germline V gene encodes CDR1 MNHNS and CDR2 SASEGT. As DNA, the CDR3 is TGTGCCAGCAGTGAAGCCACGACCAGGGTCCGACAGCCCCAGCATTTT. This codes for CASSEATTRVRQPQHF.

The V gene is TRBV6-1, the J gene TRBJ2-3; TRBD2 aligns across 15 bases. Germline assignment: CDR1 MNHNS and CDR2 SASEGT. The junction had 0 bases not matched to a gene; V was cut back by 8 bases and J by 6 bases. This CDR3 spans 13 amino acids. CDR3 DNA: TGTGCCAGCGGACTAGCGGGGGGGGATACGCAGTATTTT. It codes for CASGLAGGDTQYF.

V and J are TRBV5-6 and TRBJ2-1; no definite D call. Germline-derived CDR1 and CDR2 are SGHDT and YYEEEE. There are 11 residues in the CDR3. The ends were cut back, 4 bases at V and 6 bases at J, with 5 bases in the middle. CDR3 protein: CASSLRNEQFF. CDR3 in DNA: TGTGCCAGCAGCCTACGCAATGAGCAGTTCTTC.

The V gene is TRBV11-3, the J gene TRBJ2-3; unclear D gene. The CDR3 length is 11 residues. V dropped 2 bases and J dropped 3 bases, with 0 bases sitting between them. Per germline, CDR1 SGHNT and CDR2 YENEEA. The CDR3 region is CASSLTDTQYF. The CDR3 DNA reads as TGTGCCAGCAGCTTAACAGATACGCAGTATTTT.

CDR3: CASGATGANTEAFF. Written as DNA, the CDR3 is TGCGCCAGCGGGGCGACAGGGGCAAACACTGAAGCTTTCTTT. The rearrangement uses TRBV5-1 and TRBJ1-1; 8 bases agree with TRBD1. The CDR3 runs 14 residues. Germline CDR1 SGHRS, CDR2 YFSETQ. Trimming took 7 bases from V and 2 from J; bases not matched to a gene: 7.

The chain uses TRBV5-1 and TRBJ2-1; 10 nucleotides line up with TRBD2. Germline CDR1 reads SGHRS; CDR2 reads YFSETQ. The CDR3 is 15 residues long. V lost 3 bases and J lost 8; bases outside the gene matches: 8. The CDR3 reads CASSSGAGTSDEQFF. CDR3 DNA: TGCGCCAGCAGCTCGGGGGCCGGGACTAGCGATGAGCAGTTCTTC.

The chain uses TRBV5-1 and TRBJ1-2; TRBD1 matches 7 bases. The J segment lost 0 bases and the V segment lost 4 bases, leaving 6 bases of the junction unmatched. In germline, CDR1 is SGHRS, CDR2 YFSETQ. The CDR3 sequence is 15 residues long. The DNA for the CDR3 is TGCGCCAGCAGCCGGGGGACAGCAGCTAACTATGGCTACACCTTC. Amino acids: CASSRGTAANYGYTF.

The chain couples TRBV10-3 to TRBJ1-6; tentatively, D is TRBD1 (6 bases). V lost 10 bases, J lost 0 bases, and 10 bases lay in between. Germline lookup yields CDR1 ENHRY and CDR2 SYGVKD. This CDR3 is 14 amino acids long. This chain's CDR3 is CATTGSSYNSPLHF. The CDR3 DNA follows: TGTGCCACTACAGGGAGCTCCTATAATTCACCCCTCCACTTT.

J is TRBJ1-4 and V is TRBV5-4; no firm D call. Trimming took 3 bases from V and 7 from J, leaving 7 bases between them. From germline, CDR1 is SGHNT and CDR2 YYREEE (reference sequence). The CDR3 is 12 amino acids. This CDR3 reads CASSWEGEKLFF. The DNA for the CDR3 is TGTGCCAGCAGCTGGGAAGGTGAAAAACTGTTTTTT.

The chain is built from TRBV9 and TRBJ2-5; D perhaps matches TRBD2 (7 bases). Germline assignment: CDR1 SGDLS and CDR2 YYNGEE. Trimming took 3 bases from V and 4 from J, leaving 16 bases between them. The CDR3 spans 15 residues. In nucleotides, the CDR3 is TGTGCCAGCAGCGGCCCCCCGGGGGGCGCAGAGACCCAGTACTTC. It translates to CASSGPPGGAETQYF.

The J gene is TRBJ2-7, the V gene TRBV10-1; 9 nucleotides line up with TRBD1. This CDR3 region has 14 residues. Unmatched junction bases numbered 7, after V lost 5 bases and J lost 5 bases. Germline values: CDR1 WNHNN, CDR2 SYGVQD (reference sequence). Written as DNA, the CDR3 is TGCGCCAGCAGTACAGGGGGCCCCCCTCACGAGCAGTACTTC. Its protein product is CASSTGGPPHEQYF.

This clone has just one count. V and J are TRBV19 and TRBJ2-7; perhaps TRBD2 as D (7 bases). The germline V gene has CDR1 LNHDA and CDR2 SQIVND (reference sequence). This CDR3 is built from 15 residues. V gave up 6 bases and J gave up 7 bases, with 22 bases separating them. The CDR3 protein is CASRGEGGSFGEQYF. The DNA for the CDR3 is TGTGCCAGTAGGGGGGAGGGGGGCTCCTTCGGAGAGCAGTACTTC. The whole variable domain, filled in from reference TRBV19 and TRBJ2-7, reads DGGITQSPKYLFRKEGQNVTLSCEQNLNHDAMYWYRQDPGQGLRLIYYSQIVNDFQKGDIAEGYSVSREKKESFPLTVTSAQKNPTAFYLCASRGEGGSFGEQYFGPGTRLTVT.

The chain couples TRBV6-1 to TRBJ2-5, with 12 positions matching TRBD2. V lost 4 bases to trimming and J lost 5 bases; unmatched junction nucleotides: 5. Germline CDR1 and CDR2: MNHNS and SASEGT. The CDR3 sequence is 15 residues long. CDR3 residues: CASSVLAGGQETQYF. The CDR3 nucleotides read TGTGCCAGCAGTGTTCTAGCGGGGGGGCAGGAGACCCAGTACTTC.

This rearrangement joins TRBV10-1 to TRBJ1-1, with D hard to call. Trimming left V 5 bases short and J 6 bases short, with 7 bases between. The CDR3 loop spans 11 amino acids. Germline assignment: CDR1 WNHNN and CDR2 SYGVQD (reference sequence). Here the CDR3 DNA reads TGCGCCAGCAGTCCCCGGGCTGAAGCTTTCTTT. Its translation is CASSPRAEAFF.

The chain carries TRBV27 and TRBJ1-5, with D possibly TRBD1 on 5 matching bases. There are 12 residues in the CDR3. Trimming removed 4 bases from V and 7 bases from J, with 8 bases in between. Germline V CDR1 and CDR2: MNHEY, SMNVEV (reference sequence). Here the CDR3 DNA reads TGTGCCAGCAGTTCCCAGGGCCAGCCCCAGCATTTT. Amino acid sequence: CASSSQGQPQHF.

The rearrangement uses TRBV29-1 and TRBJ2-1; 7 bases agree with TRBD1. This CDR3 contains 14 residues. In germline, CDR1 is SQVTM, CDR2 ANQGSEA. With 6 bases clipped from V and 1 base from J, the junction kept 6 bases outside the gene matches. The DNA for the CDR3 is TGCAGCGTCAGACGGGACAGTTCCTACAATGAGCAGTTCTTC. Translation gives CSVRRDSSYNEQFF.

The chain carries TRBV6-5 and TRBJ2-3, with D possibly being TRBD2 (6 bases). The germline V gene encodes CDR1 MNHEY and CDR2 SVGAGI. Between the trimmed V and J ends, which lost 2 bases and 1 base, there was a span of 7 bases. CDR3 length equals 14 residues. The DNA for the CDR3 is TGTGCCAGCAGTTACAGGGAGGGCACAGATACGCAGTATTTT. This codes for CASSYREGTDTQYF.

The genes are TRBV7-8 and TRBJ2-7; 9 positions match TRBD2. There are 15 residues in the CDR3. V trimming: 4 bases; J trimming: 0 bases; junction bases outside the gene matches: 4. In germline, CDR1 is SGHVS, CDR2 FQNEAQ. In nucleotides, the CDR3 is TGTGCCAGCAGCTCCTGGACTAGCGACTCCTACGAGCAGTACTTC. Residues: CASSSWTSDSYEQYF. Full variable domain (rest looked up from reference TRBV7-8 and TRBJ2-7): GAGVSQSPRYKVAKRGQDVALRCDPISGHVSLFWYQQALGQGPEFLTYFQNEAQLDKSGLPSDRFFAERPEGSVSTLKIQRTQQEDSAVYLCASSSWTSDSYEQYFGPGTRLTVT.

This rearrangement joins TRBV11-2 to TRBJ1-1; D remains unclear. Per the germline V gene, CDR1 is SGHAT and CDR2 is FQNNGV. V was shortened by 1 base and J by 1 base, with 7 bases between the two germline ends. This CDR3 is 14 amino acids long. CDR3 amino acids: CASSLGFRNTEAFF. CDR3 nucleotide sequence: TGTGCCAGCAGCTTAGGATTCCGGAACACTGAAGCTTTCTTT. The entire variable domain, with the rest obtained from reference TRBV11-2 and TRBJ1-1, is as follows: EAGVAQSPRYKIIEKRQSVAFWCNPISGHATLYWYQQILGQGPKLLIQFQNNGVVDDSQLPKDRFSAERLKGVDSTLKIQPAKLEDSAVYLCASSLGFRNTEAFFGQGTRLTVV.

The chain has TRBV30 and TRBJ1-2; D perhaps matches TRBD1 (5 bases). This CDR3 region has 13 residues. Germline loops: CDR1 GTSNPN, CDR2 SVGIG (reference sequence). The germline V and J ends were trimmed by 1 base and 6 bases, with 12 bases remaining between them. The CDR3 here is CAWSAVRVNGYTF. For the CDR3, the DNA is TGTGCCTGGAGTGCGGTCAGGGTGAATGGCTACACCTTC.

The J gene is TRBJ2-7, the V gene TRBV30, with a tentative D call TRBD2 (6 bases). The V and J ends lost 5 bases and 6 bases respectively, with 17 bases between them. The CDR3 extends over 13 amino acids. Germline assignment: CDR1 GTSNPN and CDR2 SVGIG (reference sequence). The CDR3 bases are TGTGCCTGGGCCTCATGGAGGGGAGGCGAGCAGTACTTC. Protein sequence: CAWASWRGGEQYF.

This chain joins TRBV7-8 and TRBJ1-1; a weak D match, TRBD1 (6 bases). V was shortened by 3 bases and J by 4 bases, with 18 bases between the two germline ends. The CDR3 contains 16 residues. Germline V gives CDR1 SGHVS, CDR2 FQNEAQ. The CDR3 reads CASSFPGAGKSTEAFF. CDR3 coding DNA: TGTGCCAGCAGCTTCCCGGGGGCAGGGAAGAGCACTGAAGCTTTCTTT.

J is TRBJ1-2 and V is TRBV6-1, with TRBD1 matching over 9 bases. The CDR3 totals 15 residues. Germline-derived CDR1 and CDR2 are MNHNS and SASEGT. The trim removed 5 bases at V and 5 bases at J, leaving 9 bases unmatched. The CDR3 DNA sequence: TGTGCCAGCAGTCCAATCACAGGGGGCGGATATGGCTACACCTTC. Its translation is CASSPITGGGYGYTF.

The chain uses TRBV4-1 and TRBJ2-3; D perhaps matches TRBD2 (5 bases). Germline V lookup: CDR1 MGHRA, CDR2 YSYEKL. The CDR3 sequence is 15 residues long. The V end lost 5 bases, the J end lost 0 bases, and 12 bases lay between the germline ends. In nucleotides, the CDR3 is TGCGCCAGCAGCAAGAGACTATCTAGCACAGATACGCAGTATTTT. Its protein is CASSKRLSSTDTQYF.